This T cell receptor (beta chain) was sequenced in a study of cytomegalovirus exposure and HLA in healthy donors. The CDR3 loop spans 14 amino acids. V lost 2 bases and J lost 0, with 5 bases in between. Germline V gene data show CDR1 as MDHEN and CDR2 as SYDVKM. Donors were nominally healthy when sampled, though unrecorded immune exposures were likely. Overall study findings and caveats: Common viral pathogens (according to a later analysis) appeared linked to several of the most significant clusters. Previous analysis showed most TCR beta V segments were productive about 87% or about 30% of the time.

Regarding this clone: Antigen unknown.

Vbeta (60) and Jbeta (13) primers were used in the PCR. Sequencing was performed with immunoSEQ multiplex PCR; in TCRdb, only in-frame clones are kept and a portion is missing. The profile shows almost 200,000 clones, around 75% of them singletons. This chain joins TRBV28 and TRBJ2-1, with D unclear. The sequenced sample consisted of PBMCs. This TCR was sampled from a male donor in good health and CMV-seropositive. The CDR3 DNA reads as TGTGCCAGCAGTTTAGAAGCCTCCTACAATGAGCAGTTCTTC. Its translation: CASSLEASYNEQFF.